This note documents a single TCR beta chain sequence. This entry is derived from a study of T-cell reconstitution after alpha-beta-depleted transplantation in children. Trimming left V 6 bases short and J 0 bases short, with 16 bases between. The CDR3 is made up of 16 amino acids. Germline lookup yields CDR1 MDHEN and CDR2 SYDVKM. Preparation of the TCRbeta library involved a method that used unique molecular identifiers. TCRdb itself ran the PCR reads through MiXCR, one entry per CDR3 protein. This sample has about 400,000 distinct CDR3 sequences, with roughly 21% found just once. The sample was PBMCs from the stem cell graft donor, taken from the stem cell graft. The TCR comes from a human donor who donated a stem cell graft to a child with acute myeloid leukemia. The J gene is TRBJ2-3, the V gene TRBV28; D call uncertain. The CDR3 region has the DNA TGTGCCAGCAGCCCAACCCCCCCGGGTAGCACAGATACGCAGTATTTT. Its protein product is CASSPTPPGSTDTQYF.